A single sample gave rise to the 16 T cell receptor beta chains below, sequenced in a study of CD8 T cells in Susac syndrome. A quantity of roughly 0.5 to 1 ug RNA underwent reverse transcription using random hexamers. One entry per CDR3 protein, called by TCRdb with MiXCR from the immunoSEQ multiplex PCR reads. The sample consists of more than 95,000 distinct CDR3 sequences, about 93% of them appearing once. The specimen was CD4+ T cells from PBMCs. These TCRs come from a human donor in good health.

The chain uses TRBV30 and TRBJ2-1, with TRBD2 identical over 8 bases. CDR1 and CDR2 from the germline V gene are GTSNPN and SVGIG (reference sequence). The CDR3 loop spans 14 amino acids. The J segment lost 9 bases and the V segment lost 2 bases, leaving 9 bases of the junction unmatched. DNA for the CDR3: TGTGCCTGGAGTCACCTGACTAGCGCCAGTGAGCAGTTCTTC. Its translation is CAWSHLTSASEQFF.

The chain links TRBV7-2 to TRBJ2-7, with 9 bases lining up with TRBD1. Unmatched junction bases numbered 19, after V lost 6 bases and J lost 7 bases. Germline CDR1 is SGHTA and CDR2 is FQGNSA. CDR3 length: 17 amino acids. CDR3 DNA: TGTGCCAGCAGGGGGGGACAGGGTCTGCCTGGGGTGGTGGAGCAGTACTTC. Residues: CASRGGQGLPGVVEQYF.

The V gene is TRBV30, the J gene TRBJ2-6, with 11 nucleotides matching TRBD1. The CDR3 runs 14 residues. V lost 8 bases to trimming and J lost 7 bases; unmatched junction nucleotides: 7. CDR1 is GTSNPN, CDR2 SVGIG, per germline (reference sequence). Here the CDR3 DNA reads TGTGCCCGAGGGACAGGGGGAAGCGCCAACGTCCTGACTTTC. Its protein is CARGTGGSANVLTF.

V and J are TRBV29-1 and TRBJ2-7, with a weak D call TRBD2 (6 bases). This CDR3 has 17 amino acids. CDR1 SQVTM and CDR2 ANQGSEA come from the germline V gene. V was shortened by 1 base and J by 0 bases, with 19 bases between the two germline ends. The CDR3 DNA reads as TGCAGCGTTGAAGCCCGTAGGAGGGGCTTGACCTCCTACGAGCAGTACTTC. It encodes CSVEARRRGLTSYEQYF.

V is TRBV29-1 and J is TRBJ2-5; 7 bases match TRBD1. The CDR3 sequence is 14 residues long. V lost 1 base to trimming and J lost 3 bases; unmatched junction nucleotides: 5. Germline loops: CDR1 SQVTM, CDR2 ANQGSEA. The CDR3 DNA is TGCAGCGTTGAAGTCGGGACAGAAGAAGAGACCCAGTACTTC. It codes for CSVEVGTEEETQYF.

The gene calls are TRBV2 and TRBJ1-3; D unresolved. The V gene's germline CDR1 is SNHLY and CDR2 FYNNEI. Trimming took 6 bases from V and 4 from J, leaving 10 bases between them. The CDR3 contains 13 residues. The CDR3 protein is CASRGMRGNTIYF. DNA for the CDR3: TGTGCCAGCAGGGGGATGCGGGGAAACACCATATATTTT.

This clonotype was recorded once. The rearrangement joins TRBV12-3 or TRBV12-4 to TRBJ2-1; 8 nucleotides match TRBD2. V lost 0 bases to trimming and J lost 8 bases; unmatched junction nucleotides: 6. CDR3 size: 15 residues. The CDR3 region has the DNA TGTGCCAGCAGTTTAGCCTTGAGCGGGAGTGATGAGCAGTTCTTC. Protein: CASSLALSGSDEQFF.

The rearrangement links TRBV5-1 to TRBJ2-7; 16 nucleotides align to TRBD2. The CDR3 consists of 16 residues. Germline V lookup: CDR1 SGHRS, CDR2 YFSETQ. Trimming at V came to 4 bases and at J to 4 bases, leaving 5 bases not matched to a gene. CDR3 region: CASSAGTSGRVYEQYF. The CDR3 DNA is TGCGCCAGCAGCGCCGGGACTAGCGGGAGGGTATACGAGCAGTACTTC. Based on the CDR3 plus reference TRBV5-1 and TRBJ2-7, the full variable domain is KAGVTQTPRYLIKTRGQQVTLSCSPISGHRSVSWYQQTPGQGLQFLFEYFSETQRNKGNFPGRFSGRQFSNSRSEMNVSTLELGDSALYLCASSAGTSGRVYEQYFGPGTRLTVT.

This chain joins TRBV20-1 and TRBJ1-1; D perhaps matches TRBD1 (6 bases). V lost 5 bases, J lost 0 bases, and 10 bases lay in between. CDR3 length: 13 amino acids. Germline V CDR1 and CDR2: DFQATT, SNEGSKA (reference sequence). This CDR3 is CSARTAMNTEAFF. The CDR3 nucleotides are TGCAGTGCTCGGACAGCCATGAACACTGAAGCTTTCTTT.

V usage is TRBV5-1 and J usage is TRBJ1-1, with D possibly matching TRBD1 (6 bases). This CDR3 region has 13 residues. Germline lookup yields CDR1 SGHRS and CDR2 YFSETQ. Trimming took off 0 bases at V and 7 bases at J, with 10 bases between the two ends. For the CDR3, the DNA is TGCGCCAGCAGCTTGGGACAGGACTTTGAAGCTTTCTTT. It is translated as CASSLGQDFEAFF.

V gene TRBV6-1 combines with J gene TRBJ1-1; tentative D call: TRBD1 (5 bases). The germline V and J ends were trimmed by 7 bases and 0 bases, with 12 bases remaining between them. Germline V gene data show CDR1 as MNHNS and CDR2 as SASEGT. CDR3 size: 14 residues. CDR3 residues: CASISGNMNTEAFF. CDR3 sequence (DNA): TGTGCCAGCATATCAGGGAACATGAACACTGAAGCTTTCTTT.

This clonotype turned up a few times. The chain links TRBV9 to TRBJ2-7; TRBD1 or TRBD2 may be the D gene (5 bases each). CDR3 length equals 14 residues. Trimming cost V 4 bases and J 2 bases, with 13 bases left between them. CDR1 is SGDLS and CDR2 is YYNGEE in the germline V gene. The CDR3 loop reads CASSPWDGTYEQYF. The CDR3 region has the DNA TGTGCCAGCAGCCCCTGGGACGGGACCTACGAGCAGTACTTC.

This clonotype occurred once. The V call is TRBV25-1, the J call TRBJ1-3; D is undetermined. The CDR3 totals 14 residues. Germline CDR1 is MGHDK and CDR2 is SYGVNS. V lost 4 bases, J lost 0 bases, and 7 bases lay in between. CDR3 in amino acids: CASSGIVSGNTIYF. DNA of the CDR3: TGTGCCAGCAGTGGCATCGTCTCTGGAAACACCATATATTTT. The entire variable domain, with the rest obtained from reference TRBV25-1 and TRBJ1-3, is as follows: EADIYQTPRYLVIGTGKKITLECSQTMGHDKMYWYQQDPGMELHLIHYSYGVNSTEKGDLSSESTVSRIRTEHFPLTLESARPSHTSQYLCASSGIVSGNTIYFGEGSWLTVV.

The CDR3 DNA is TGTGCCAGCAGTTTTGGGGTCTCCACTGAAGCTTTCTTT. It translates to CASSFGVSTEAFF. V usage is TRBV6-5 and J usage is TRBJ1-1, with unresolved D. V was cut by 4 bases and J by 4 bases, with 10 bases left in between. The CDR3 is made up of 13 amino acids. Germline CDR1 reads MNHEY; CDR2 reads SVGAGI.

The rearrangement links TRBV20-1 to TRBJ2-7; 10 bases map to TRBD1. The CDR3 covers 14 residues. Per germline, CDR1 DFQATT and CDR2 SNEGSKA (reference sequence). The CDR3 sequence is CGLGDRGRSYEQYF. Written as DNA, the CDR3 is TGCGGTTTAGGGGACAGGGGTCGCTCCTACGAGCAGTACTTC.

The V call is TRBV29-1, the J call TRBJ2-1, with 9 bases aligning to TRBD2. The CDR3 has 16 residues. CDR1 and CDR2 from the germline V gene are SQVTM and ANQGSEA. V shed 4 bases and J 6 bases; nucleotides not matched to a gene: 13. Here the CDR3 reads CSVGGGVAGVGNEQFF. Written as DNA, the CDR3 is TGCAGCGTTGGAGGTGGGGTAGCGGGAGTAGGCAATGAGCAGTTCTTC.